A single sample gave rise to the 18 T cell receptor beta chains below, sequenced in a study of cytotoxic CD8 clonotypes in ibrutinib-treated CLL. The table came from immunoSEQ multiplex PCR; TCRdb's copy has only in-frame clones and leaves some out. The sample lists around 76,000 clones, less than 85% occurring once. This sample comprised PBMCs, obtained after 24 months of ibrutinib treatment. The receptors originated from a human donor with chronic lymphocytic leukemia.

The genes are TRBV2 and TRBJ2-2, with TRBD2 matching 11 bases. CDR3 length: 17 amino acids. Germline CDR1 reads SNHLY; CDR2 reads FYNNEI. V lost 5 bases, J lost 0 bases, and 5 bases stayed unmatched. The CDR3: CASSLLAGVANTGELFF. DNA for the CDR3: TGTGCCAGCAGTTTACTAGCGGGAGTCGCGAACACCGGGGAGCTGTTTTTT.

The table lists this clone with a count of one. This chain links TRBV21-1 with TRBJ2-4; the D call of TRBD1 is as the table states it, not checked on the DNA. TRBV21-1 is noted as a pseudogene. The length of the CDR3 is 16 residues. The CDR3 DNA is TGTGCCAGCAGCAAAGAAGTGGGGCGCGCCAAAAACATTCAGTACTTC. This codes for CASSKEVGRAKNIQYF.

This chain connects TRBV19 to TRBJ2-2; 7 bases are shared with TRBD2. The CDR3 has 17 residues. V trimming: 3 bases; J trimming: 1 base; junction bases outside the gene matches: 8. CDR1 and CDR2 from the germline V gene are LNHDA and SQIVND (reference sequence). CDR3 nucleotide sequence: TGTGCCAGTAGTATTCGCGGGAGTGCTTGGAACACCGGGGAGCTGTTTTTT. Its protein product is CASSIRGSAWNTGELFF.

The J gene is TRBJ2-1, the V gene TRBV7-5. TRBV7-5 is described as a pseudogene. The CDR3 is made up of 14 amino acids. The CDR3 spells CARSPGNHYNEQFF. In DNA form, the CDR3 reads TGTGCCAGAAGCCCGGGCAACCACTACAATGAGCAGTTCTTC.

The rearrangement uses TRBV12-2 and TRBJ2-3; the table's D call, TRBD1, has no DNA check behind it. TRBV12-2 is a recognized pseudogene. The CDR3 totals 16 residues. CDR3 region: CASLGGRGKDTDTQYF. The CDR3 region has the DNA TGTGCAAGCCTCGGAGGCAGGGGGAAGGACACAGATACGCAGTATTTT.

The chain recombines TRBV28 with TRBJ2-7; TRBD2 aligns across 9 bases. Trimming cost V 3 bases and J 3 bases; bases outside gene matches: 9. The CDR3 sequence is 16 residues long. Looked up from germline, CDR1 is MDHEN and CDR2 is SYDVKM. CDR3 loop: CASSFAGGPTGYEQYF. CDR3 in DNA: TGTGCCAGCAGTTTTGCGGGAGGGCCGACAGGCTACGAGCAGTACTTC. The full variable domain, completed using reference TRBV28 and TRBJ2-7, is DVKVTQSSRYLVKRTGEKVFLECVQDMDHENMFWYRQDPGLGLRLIYFSYDVKMKEKGDIPEGYSVSREKKERFSLILESASTNQTSMYLCASSFAGGPTGYEQYFGPGTRLTVT.

V and J are TRBV2 and TRBJ2-7, with D perhaps matching TRBD1 (6 bases). Germline CDR1 SNHLY, CDR2 FYNNEI. The V and J ends lost 6 bases and 2 bases respectively, with 14 bases between them. The CDR3 extends over 14 amino acids. CDR3 DNA: TGTGCCAGCAGATCCCCCGGACAGACCTACGAGCAGTACTTC. As protein: CASRSPGQTYEQYF.

The gene calls are TRBV29-1 and TRBJ2-2; TRBD2 matches 9 bases. V shed 2 bases and J 6 bases; nucleotides not matched to a gene: 7. The CDR3 covers 15 residues. Germline lookup yields CDR1 SQVTM and CDR2 ANQGSEA. CDR3 coding DNA: TGCAGCGTTGAACGACCGGGACTAGCATCCGGGGAGCTGTTTTTT. It yields the protein CSVERPGLASGELFF.

V is TRBV30 and J is TRBJ1-5; D gene ambiguous. CDR3 length: 15 residues. In germline, CDR1 is GTSNPN, CDR2 SVGIG (reference sequence). The germline V and J ends were trimmed by 3 bases and 2 bases, with 14 bases remaining between them. The CDR3 region has the DNA TGTGCCTGGAGCTTGGGAGGTTTCGGCAATCAGCCCCAGCATTTT. This sequence encodes CAWSLGGFGNQPQHF.

This rearrangement joins TRBV7-3 to TRBJ2-3, with 8 bases matching TRBD2. The CDR3 loop spans 15 amino acids. Germline V gene data show CDR1 as SGHTA and CDR2 as FQGTGA. With V trimmed by 5 bases and J by 6 bases, 10 bases remained unmatched. The CDR3 here is CASSTTGTSGDTQYF. CDR3 DNA: TGTGCCAGCAGCACCACCGGGACTAGTGGGGATACGCAGTATTTT. The complete variable domain, with remaining parts taken from reference TRBV7-3 and TRBJ2-3, reads GAGVSQTPSNKVTEKGKYVELRCDPISGHTALYWYRQSLGQGPEFLIYFQGTGAADDSGLPNDRFFAVRPEGSVSTLKIQRTERGDSAVYLCASSTTGTSGDTQYFGPGTRLTVL.

The chain recombines TRBV2 with TRBJ1-5, with D maybe TRBD1 (6 bases). The CDR3 covers 16 residues. V lost 3 bases and J 0 bases, leaving 12 bases between the germline ends. CDR1 and CDR2 (germline): SNHLY, FYNNEI. CDR3 in amino acids: CASSDTGSCSNQPQHF. The CDR3 DNA is TGTGCCAGCAGTGACACAGGGTCGTGTAGCAATCAGCCCCAGCATTTT.

V gene TRBV19 combines with J gene TRBJ1-4, with 8 positions matching TRBD1. Germline CDR1 reads LNHDA; CDR2 reads SQIVND (reference sequence). V was pared by 6 bases and J by 5 bases, with 5 bases of the junction left unmatched. This CDR3 is built from 14 residues. The CDR3, as DNA: TGTGCCAGTAGATCCCGGGACAGGAATGAAAAACTGTTTTTT. This translates into CASRSRDRNEKLFF.

The chain is built from TRBV25-1 and TRBJ2-1; no clear D. V shed 3 bases and J shed 2 bases, with 14 bases lying between them. The CDR3 extends over 16 amino acids. Germline V CDR1 and CDR2: MGHDK, SYGVNS. The CDR3 is CASSDLVVRPYNEQFF. The CDR3 DNA reads TGTGCCAGCAGTGACTTAGTGGTGAGGCCCTACAATGAGCAGTTCTTC.

The rearrangement joins TRBV5-1 to TRBJ2-7; no firm D call. Trimming shortened V by 4 bases and J by 0 bases, and 11 bases separated the two germline ends. This CDR3 is built from 14 residues. Germline V gene data show CDR1 as SGHRS and CDR2 as YFSETQ. Here the CDR3 reads CASSKDASSYEQYF. For the CDR3, the DNA is TGCGCCAGCAGCAAGGACGCCAGCTCCTACGAGCAGTACTTC.

The chain has TRBV18 and TRBJ2-7; possible D gene TRBD1, 6 bases. This CDR3 is 17 amino acids long. Trimming left V 2 bases short and J 1 base short, with 18 bases between. CDR1 and CDR2 (germline): KGHSH, LQKENI. The CDR3 nucleotides are TGTGCCAGCTCACCAGGTTCCGGACAGACCCTGTCCTACGAGCAGTACTTC. Encoded protein: CASSPGSGQTLSYEQYF.

This sequence joins TRBV30 and TRBJ2-2; D not resolved. The CDR3 is 11 amino acids. The germline CDR1 and CDR2 sequences are GTSNPN and SVGIG (reference sequence). Trimming took off 3 bases at V and 6 bases at J, with 5 bases between the two ends. DNA for the CDR3: TGTGCCTGGAGATCCCCCGGGGAGCTGTTTTTT. Its protein product is CAWRSPGELFF.

V and J are TRBV29-1 and TRBJ2-5; the D call may be TRBD1 or TRBD2 (5 bases each). Trimming left V 4 bases short and J 5 bases short, with 11 bases between. This CDR3 region has 12 residues. Germline CDR1 SQVTM, CDR2 ANQGSEA. The CDR3 sequence is CSVGEGTETQYF. The CDR3 DNA reads as TGCAGCGTTGGCGAAGGGACGGAGACCCAGTACTTC.

The gene calls are TRBV28 and TRBJ2-7; perhaps TRBD2 as D (5 bases). The CDR3 has 14 residues. Trimming shortened V by 2 bases and J by 4 bases, and 12 bases separated the two germline ends. CDR1 and CDR2 (germline): MDHEN, SYDVKM. The DNA for the CDR3 is TGTGCCAGCAGTTTACCGCGGGCCCCATACGAGCAGTACTTC. It yields the protein CASSLPRAPYEQYF.